This T cell receptor beta chain came from a study of post-analysis software for immune sequencing data. This CDR3 is 14 amino acids long. Losses at the gene ends were 7 bases for V and 8 bases for J; bases not matched to a gene: 10. CDR1 and CDR2 from the germline V gene are MNHNS and SASEGT. Notes on this clonotype: Antigen specificity is unknown.

Researchers reported that TCR beta cDNA libraries carried unique molecular identifiers. Via MiXCR, TCRdb re-called the PCR reads, giving one row per CDR3 protein. Here the sample spans 820,000 or so distinct CDR3 sequences, approximately 53% being singletons. Whole-study results and caveats: In patients, TRBV5-6, TRBV5-1 and TRBV20-1 belonged to several TRBV segments found more frequently than in controls.

Sequenced sample: blood. The TCR comes from a girl aged 10 to 17 with multiple sclerosis. This chain connects TRBV6-1 to TRBJ2-1; TRBD2 aligns across 8 bases. For the CDR3, the DNA is TGTGCCAGCAAGGGACTAGTGGCGCGGGATGAGCAGTTCTTC. It specifies CASKGLVARDEQFF.